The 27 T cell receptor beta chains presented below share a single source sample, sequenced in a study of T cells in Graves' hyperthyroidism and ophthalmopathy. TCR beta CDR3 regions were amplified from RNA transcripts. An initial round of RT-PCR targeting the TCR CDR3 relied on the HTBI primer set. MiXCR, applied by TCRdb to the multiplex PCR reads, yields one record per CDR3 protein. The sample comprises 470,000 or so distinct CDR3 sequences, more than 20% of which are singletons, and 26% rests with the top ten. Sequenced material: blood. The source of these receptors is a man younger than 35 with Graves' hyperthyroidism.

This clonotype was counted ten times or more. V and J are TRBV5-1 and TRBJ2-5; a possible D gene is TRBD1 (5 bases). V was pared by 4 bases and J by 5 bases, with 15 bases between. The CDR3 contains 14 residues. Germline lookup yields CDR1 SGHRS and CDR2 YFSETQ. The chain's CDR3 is CASSEVQGSETQYF. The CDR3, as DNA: TGCGCCAGCAGCGAGGTCCAGGGTAGCGAGACCCAGTACTTC.

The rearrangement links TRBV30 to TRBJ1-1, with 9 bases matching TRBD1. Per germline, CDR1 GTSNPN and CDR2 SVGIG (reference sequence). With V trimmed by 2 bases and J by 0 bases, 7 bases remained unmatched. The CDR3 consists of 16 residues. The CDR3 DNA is TGTGCCTGGAGTTACGGGACAGGGATACTGAACACTGAAGCTTTCTTT. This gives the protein CAWSYGTGILNTEAFF.

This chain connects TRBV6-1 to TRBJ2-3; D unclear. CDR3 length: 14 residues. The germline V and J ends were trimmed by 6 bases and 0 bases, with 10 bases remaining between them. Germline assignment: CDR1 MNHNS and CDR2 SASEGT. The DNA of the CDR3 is TGTGCCAGCAGAGACGGACCTAGCACAGATACGCAGTATTTT. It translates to CASRDGPSTDTQYF.

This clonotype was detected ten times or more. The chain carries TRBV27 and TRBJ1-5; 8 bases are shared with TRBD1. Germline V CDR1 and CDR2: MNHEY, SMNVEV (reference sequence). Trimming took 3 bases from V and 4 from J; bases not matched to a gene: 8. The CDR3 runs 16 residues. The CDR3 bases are TGTGCCAGCAGTTTGAACAGGGGGGTAGGGAATCAGCCCCAGCATTTT. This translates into CASSLNRGVGNQPQHF.

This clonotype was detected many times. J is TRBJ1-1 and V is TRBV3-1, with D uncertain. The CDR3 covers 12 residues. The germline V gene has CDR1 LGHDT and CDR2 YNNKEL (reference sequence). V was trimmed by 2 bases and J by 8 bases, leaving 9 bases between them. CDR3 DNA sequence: TGTGCCAGCAGCCAAACGGCCCAGGAAGCTTTCTTT. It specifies CASSQTAQEAFF.

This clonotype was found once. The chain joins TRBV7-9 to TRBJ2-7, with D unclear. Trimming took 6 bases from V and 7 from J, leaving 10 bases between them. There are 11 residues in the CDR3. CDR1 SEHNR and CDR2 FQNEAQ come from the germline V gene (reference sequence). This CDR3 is CASSFYEEQYF. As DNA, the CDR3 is TGTGCCAGCAGTTTCTATGAGGAGCAGTACTTC.

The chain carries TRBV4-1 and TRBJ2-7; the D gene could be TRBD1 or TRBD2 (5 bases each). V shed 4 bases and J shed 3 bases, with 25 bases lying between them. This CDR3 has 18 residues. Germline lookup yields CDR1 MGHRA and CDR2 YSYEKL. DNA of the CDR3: TGCGCCAGCAGCCCGCTGATAGTTTCCGGGACCGGACTCTACGAGCAGTACTTC. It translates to CASSPLIVSGTGLYEQYF.

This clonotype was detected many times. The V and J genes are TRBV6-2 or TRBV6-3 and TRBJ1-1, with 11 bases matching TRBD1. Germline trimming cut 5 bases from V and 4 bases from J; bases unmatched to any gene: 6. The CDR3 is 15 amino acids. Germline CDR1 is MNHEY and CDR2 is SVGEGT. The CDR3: CASSTGQGAFTEAFF. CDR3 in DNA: TGTGCCAGCAGTACCGGACAGGGGGCATTCACTGAAGCTTTCTTT.

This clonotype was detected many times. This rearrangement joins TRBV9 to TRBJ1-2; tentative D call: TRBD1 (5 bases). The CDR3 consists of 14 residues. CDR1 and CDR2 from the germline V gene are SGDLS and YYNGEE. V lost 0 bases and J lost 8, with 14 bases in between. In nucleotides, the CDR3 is TGTGCCAGCAGCGTAGATAGGGGTGTACGGGGCTACACCTTC. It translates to CASSVDRGVRGYTF.

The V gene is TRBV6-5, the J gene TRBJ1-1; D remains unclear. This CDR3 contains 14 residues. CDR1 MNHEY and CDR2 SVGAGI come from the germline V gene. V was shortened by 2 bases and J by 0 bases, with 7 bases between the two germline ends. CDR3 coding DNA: TGTGCCAGCAGTTACCTATCGGTGAACACTGAAGCTTTCTTT. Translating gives CASSYLSVNTEAFF.

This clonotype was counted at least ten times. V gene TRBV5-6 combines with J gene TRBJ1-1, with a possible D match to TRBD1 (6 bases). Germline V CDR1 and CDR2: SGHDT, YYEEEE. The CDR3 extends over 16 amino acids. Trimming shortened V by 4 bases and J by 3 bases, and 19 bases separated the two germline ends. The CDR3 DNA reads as TGTGCCAGCAGCCCCGACGGACAGAATGTTTACACTGAAGCTTTCTTT. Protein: CASSPDGQNVYTEAFF.

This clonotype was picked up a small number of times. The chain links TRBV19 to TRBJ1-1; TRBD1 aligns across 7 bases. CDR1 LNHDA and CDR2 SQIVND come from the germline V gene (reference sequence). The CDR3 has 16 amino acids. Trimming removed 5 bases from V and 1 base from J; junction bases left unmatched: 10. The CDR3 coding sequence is TGTGCCAGTAGTGACGACAGGGCCCCGGGGAACACTGAAGCTTTCTTT. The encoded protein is CASSDDRAPGNTEAFF.

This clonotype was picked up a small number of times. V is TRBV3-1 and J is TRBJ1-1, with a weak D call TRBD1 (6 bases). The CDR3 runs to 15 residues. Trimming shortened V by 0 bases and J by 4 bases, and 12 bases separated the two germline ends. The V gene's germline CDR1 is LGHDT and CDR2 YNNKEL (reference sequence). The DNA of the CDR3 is TGTGCCAGCAGCCAAGACGAGGGGGACGTCACTGAAGCTTTCTTT. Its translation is CASSQDEGDVTEAFF.

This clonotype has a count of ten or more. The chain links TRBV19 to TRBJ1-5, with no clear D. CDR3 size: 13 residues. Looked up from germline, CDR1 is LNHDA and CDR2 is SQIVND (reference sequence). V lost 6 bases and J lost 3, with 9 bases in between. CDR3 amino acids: CASSPVPNQPQHF. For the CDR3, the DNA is TGTGCCAGTAGCCCAGTCCCCAATCAGCCCCAGCATTTT.

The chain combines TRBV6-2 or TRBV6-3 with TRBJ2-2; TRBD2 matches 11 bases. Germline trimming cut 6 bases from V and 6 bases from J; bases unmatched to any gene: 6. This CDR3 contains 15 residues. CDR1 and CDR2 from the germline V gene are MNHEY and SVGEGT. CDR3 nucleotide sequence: TGTGCCAGCAGCCCCGGGACTAGCGGCCCCGGGGAGCTGTTTTTT. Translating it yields CASSPGTSGPGELFF.

The CDR3 DNA reads TGCAGTGCTAGAGATAAGGTTAATAGCAATCAGCCCCAGCATTTT. Translation gives CSARDKVNSNQPQHF. J is TRBJ1-5 and V is TRBV20-1, with D hard to call. Germline V gives CDR1 DFQATT, CDR2 SNEGSKA (reference sequence). The CDR3 contains 15 residues. The ends were cut back, 0 bases at V and 0 bases at J, with 9 bases in the middle.

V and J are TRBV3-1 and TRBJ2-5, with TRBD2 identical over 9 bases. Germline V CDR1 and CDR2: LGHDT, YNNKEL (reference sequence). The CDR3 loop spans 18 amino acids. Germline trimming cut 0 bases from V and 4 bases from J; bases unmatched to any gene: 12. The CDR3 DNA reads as TGTGCCAGCAGCCAAGAAGGTCATAGCGGGAGCGGGTTAGAGACCCAGTACTTC. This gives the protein CASSQEGHSGSGLETQYF.

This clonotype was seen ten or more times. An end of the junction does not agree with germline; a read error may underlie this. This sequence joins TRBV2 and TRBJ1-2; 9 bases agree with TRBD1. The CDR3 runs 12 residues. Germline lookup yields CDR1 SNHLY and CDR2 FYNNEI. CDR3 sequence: CASSDRDREMAF. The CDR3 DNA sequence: TGTGCCAGCAGCGACCGGGACAGGGAGATGGCCTTC.

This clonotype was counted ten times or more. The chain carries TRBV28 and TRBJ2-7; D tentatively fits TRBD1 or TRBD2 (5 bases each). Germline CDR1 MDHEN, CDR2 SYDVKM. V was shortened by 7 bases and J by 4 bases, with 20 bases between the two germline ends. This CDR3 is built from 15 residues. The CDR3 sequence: CASTEGAGGSYEQYF. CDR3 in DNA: TGTGCCAGCACGGAAGGGGCTGGGGGTTCGTACGAGCAGTACTTC. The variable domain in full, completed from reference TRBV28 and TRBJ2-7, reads DVKVTQSSRYLVKRTGEKVFLECVQDMDHENMFWYRQDPGLGLRLIYFSYDVKMKEKGDIPEGYSVSREKKERFSLILESASTNQTSMYLCASTEGAGGSYEQYFGPGTRLTVT.

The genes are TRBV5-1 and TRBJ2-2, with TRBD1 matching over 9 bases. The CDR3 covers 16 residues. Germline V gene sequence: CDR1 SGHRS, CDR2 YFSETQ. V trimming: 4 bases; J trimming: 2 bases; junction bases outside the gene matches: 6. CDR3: CASSPDRGGNTGELFF. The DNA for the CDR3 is TGCGCCAGCAGCCCGGACAGGGGTGGTAACACCGGGGAGCTGTTTTTT.

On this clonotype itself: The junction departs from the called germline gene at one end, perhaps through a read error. CDR3 loop: CASRILGNQPQHF. The CDR3 DNA is TGTGCCAGTAGGATCCTGGGCAATCAGCCTCAGCATTTT. The chain employs TRBV19 and TRBJ1-5; D unresolved. CDR1 LNHDA and CDR2 SQIVND come from the germline V gene (reference sequence). This CDR3 contains 13 residues.

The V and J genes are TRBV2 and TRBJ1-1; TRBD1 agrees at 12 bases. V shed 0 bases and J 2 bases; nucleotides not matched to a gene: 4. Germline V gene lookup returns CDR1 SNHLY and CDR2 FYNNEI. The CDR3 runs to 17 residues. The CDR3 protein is CASSEAGTGGANTEAFF. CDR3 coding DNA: TGTGCCAGCAGTGAAGCCGGGACAGGGGGCGCCAACACTGAAGCTTTCTTT.

The CDR3 bases are TGCGCCAGCAGCCAAGCCAAGACGACAGTGAACACTGAAGCTTTCTTT. This gives the protein CASSQAKTTVNTEAFF. This chain links TRBV4-1 with TRBJ1-1, with D perhaps TRBD1 (5 bases). Trimming shortened V by 1 base and J by 0 bases, and 12 bases separated the two germline ends. Germline V gene data show CDR1 as MGHRA and CDR2 as YSYEKL. This CDR3 region has 16 residues.

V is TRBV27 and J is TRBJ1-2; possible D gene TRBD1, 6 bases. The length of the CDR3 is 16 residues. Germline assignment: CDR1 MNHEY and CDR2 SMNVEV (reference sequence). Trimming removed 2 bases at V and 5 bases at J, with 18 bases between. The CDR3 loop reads CASSLDTTGARYGYTF. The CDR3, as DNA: TGTGCCAGCAGTTTAGATACAACGGGGGCGCGGTATGGCTACACCTTC.

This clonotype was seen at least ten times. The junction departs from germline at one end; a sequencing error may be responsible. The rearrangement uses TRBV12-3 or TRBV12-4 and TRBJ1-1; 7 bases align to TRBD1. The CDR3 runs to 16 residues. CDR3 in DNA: TGTGCCAGCAGTCCTCCCTCACGACAGGGAAACACTGAAGCTTCCTTT. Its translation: CASSPPSRQGNTEASF.

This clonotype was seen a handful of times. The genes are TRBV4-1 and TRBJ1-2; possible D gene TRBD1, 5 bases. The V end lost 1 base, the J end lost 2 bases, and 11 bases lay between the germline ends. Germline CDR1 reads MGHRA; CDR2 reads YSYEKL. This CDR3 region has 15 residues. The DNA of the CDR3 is TGCGCCAGCAGCCAAGTCCAGGGTTCAAACTATGGCTACACCTTC. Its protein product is CASSQVQGSNYGYTF.

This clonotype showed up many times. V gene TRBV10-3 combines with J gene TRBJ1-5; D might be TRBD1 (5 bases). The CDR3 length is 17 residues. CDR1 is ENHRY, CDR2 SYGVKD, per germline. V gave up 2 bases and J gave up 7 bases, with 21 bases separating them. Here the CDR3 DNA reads TGTGCCATCAGTGAGAGGGGACGGTCGAGCGGGGGACAGCCCCAGCATTTT. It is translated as CAISERGRSSGGQPQHF.